This entry describes one T cell receptor beta chain. Authors' analysis steps: The authors estimated nucleated cell counts from reference gene primer amplification. Using immunoSEQ multiplex PCR, the repertoire was profiled, and TCRdb retains in-frame clones only, with some absent. V, J and clone size are those of that table, while D and trimming were read from the DNA. Of roughly 140,000 clones detected, approximately 85% appear once; the ten largest clones hold 8%. This sample is drawn from a study of blood T cell repertoires in COVID-19. Background on the study: Acute and convalescent COVID-19 specimens originated in the United States, Italy and Spain. PBMCs, B-cell-depleted T cells, or T cells were the source of the cDNA or gDNA that made up the material.

Germline V gene sequence: CDR1 SGHTA, CDR2 FQGNSA. This CDR3 spans 15 amino acids. Trimming stripped 4 bases from V and 2 bases from J, with 9 bases between. Seattle-derived patients entered the study during active infection and were followed longitudinally. Source material: peripheral blood. The chain couples TRBV7-2 to TRBJ2-6; D might be TRBD1 (6 bases). This clonotype was obtained from a woman in her sixties or seventies with COVID-19, enrolled during active disease. The CDR3, as DNA: TGTGCCAGCAGCTCAACAGGGACTGGGGCCAACGTCCTGACTTTC. It encodes CASSSTGTGANVLTF.